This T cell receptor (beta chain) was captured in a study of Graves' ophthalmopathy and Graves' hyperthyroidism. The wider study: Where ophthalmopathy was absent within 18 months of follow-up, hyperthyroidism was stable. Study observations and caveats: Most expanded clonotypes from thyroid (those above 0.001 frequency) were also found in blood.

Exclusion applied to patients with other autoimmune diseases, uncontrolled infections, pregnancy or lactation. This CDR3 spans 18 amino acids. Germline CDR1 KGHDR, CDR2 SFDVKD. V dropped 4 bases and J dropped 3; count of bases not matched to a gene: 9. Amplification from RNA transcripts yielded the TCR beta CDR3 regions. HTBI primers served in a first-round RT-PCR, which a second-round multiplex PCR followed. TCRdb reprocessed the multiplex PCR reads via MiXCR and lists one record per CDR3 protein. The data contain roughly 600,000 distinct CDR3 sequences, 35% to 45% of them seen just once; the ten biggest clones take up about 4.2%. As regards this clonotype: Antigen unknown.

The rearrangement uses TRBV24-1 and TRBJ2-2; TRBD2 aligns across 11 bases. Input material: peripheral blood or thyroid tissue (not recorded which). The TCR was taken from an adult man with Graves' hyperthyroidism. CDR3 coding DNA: TGTGCCACCAGTGACACCGCCGGGACTAGCGGCTACACCGGGGAGCTGTTTTTT. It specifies CATSDTAGTSGYTGELFF.